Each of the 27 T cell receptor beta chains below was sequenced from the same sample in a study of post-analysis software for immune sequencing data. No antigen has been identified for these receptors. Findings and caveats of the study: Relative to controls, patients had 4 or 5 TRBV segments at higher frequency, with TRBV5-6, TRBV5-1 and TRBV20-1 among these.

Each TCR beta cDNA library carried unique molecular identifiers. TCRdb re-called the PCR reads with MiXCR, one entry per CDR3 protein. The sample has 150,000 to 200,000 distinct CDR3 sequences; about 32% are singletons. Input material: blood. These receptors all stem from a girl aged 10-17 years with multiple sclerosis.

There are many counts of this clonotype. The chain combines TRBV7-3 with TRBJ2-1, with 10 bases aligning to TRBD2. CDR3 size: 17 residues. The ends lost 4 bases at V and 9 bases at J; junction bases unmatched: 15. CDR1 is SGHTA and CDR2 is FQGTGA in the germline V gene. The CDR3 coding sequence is TGTGCCAGCAGCTCCTCTGACTGGAGCGGGAGGGGGGGTGAGCAGTTCTTC. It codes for CASSSSDWSGRGGEQFF. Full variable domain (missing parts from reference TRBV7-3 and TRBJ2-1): GAGVSQTPSNKVTEKGKYVELRCDPISGHTALYWYRQSLGQGPEFLIYFQGTGAADDSGLPNDRFFAVRPEGSVSTLKIQRTERGDSAVYLCASSSSDWSGRGGEQFFGPGTRLTVL.

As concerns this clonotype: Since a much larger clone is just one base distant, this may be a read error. CDR3 residues: CARSTDRANGYGYTF. Here the CDR3 DNA reads TGTGCCCGCAGTACCGACAGGGCCAACGGGTATGGCTACACCTTC. The chain recombines TRBV6-5 with TRBJ1-2, with 7 bases identical to TRBD1. CDR3 length equals 15 residues. From germline, CDR1 is MNHEY and CDR2 SVGAGI.

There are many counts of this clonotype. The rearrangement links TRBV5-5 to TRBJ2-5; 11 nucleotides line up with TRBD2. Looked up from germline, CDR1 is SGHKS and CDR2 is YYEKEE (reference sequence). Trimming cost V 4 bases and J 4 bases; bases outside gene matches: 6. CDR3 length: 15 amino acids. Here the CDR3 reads CASSPLAGEPETQYF. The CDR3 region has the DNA TGTGCCAGCAGCCCACTAGCGGGAGAGCCAGAGACCCAGTACTTC.

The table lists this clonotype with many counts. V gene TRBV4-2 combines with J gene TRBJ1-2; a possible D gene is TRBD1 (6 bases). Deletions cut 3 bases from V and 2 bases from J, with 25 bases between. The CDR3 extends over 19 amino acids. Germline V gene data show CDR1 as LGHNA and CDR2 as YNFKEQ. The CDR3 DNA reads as TGTGCCAGCAGCCATACCGAGGACAGAAGAAACGGATCAAACTATGGCTACACCTTC. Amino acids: CASSHTEDRRNGSNYGYTF.

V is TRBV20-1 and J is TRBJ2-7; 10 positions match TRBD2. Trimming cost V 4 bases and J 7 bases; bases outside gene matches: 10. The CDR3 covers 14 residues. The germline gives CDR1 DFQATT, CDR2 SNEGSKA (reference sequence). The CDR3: CSATGTSVLSEQYF. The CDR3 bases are TGCAGTGCTACCGGGACTAGCGTTTTGAGTGAGCAGTACTTC.

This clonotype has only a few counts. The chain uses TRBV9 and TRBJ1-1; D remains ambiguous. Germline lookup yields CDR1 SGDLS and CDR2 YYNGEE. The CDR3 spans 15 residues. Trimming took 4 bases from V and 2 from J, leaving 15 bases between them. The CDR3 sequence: CASSPSGIKNTEAFF. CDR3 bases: TGTGCCAGCAGCCCGTCTGGAATAAAAAACACTGAAGCTTTCTTT.

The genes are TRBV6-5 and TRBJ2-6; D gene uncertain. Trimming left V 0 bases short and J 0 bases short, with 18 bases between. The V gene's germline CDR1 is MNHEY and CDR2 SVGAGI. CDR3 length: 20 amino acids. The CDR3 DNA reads TGTGCCAGCAGTTACTCCCTGACCAGCTATATGAGCTCTGGGGCCAACGTCCTGACTTTC. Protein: CASSYSLTSYMSSGANVLTF.

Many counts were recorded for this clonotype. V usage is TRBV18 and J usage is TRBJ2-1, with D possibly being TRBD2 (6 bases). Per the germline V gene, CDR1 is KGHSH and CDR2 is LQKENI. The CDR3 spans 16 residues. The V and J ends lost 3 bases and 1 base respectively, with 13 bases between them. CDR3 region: CASSPPPSGSYNEQFF. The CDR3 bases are TGTGCCAGCTCACCTCCTCCCAGCGGGTCCTACAATGAGCAGTTCTTC.

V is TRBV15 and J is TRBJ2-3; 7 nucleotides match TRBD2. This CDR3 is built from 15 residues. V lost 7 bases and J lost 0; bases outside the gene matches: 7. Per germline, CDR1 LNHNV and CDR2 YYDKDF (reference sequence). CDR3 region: CATTRKRDSTDTQYF. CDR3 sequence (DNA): TGTGCCACCACAAGGAAGCGGGATAGCACAGATACGCAGTATTTT.

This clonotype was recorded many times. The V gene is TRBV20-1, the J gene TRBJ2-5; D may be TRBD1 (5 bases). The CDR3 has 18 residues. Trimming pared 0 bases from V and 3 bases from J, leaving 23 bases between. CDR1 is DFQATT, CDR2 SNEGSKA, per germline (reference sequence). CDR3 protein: CSARDQGVVVAREETQYF. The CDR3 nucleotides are TGCAGTGCTAGAGATCAGGGCGTGGTGGTCGCCAGGGAAGAGACCCAGTACTTC.

CDR3 DNA sequence: TGTGCCAGCAGTTCCGGGACCTGCAATGAGCAGTTCTTC. Translation: CASSSGTCNEQFF. The chain links TRBV6-5 to TRBJ2-1, with D perhaps assigned TRBD1 or TRBD2 (5 bases each). V was cut by 4 bases and J by 6 bases, with 10 bases left in between. Germline V lookup: CDR1 MNHEY, CDR2 SVGAGI. This CDR3 contains 13 residues.

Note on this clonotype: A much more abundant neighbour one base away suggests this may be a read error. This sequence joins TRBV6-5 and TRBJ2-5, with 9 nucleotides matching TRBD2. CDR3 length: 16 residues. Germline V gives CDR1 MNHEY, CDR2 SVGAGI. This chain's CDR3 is CTSSRTSEGLQETQYF. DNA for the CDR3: TGTACCAGCAGCAGGACTAGCGAGGGCCTTCAAGAGACCCAGTACTTC.

CDR3 DNA: TGTGCCAGCAGCCGTCCAGACACGAACACTGAAGCTTTCTTT. This translates into CASSRPDTNTEAFF. The genes are TRBV7-9 and TRBJ1-1; no reliable D call. Looked up from germline, CDR1 is SEHNR and CDR2 is FQNEAQ (reference sequence). The CDR3 contains 14 residues. Deletions cut 5 bases from V and 1 base from J, with 11 bases between.

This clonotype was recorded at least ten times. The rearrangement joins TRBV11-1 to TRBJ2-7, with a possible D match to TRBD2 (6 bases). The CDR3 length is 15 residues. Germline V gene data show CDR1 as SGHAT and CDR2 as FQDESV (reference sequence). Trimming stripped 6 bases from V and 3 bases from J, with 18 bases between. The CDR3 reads CASSSLRGASYEQYF. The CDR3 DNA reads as TGTGCCAGCAGTTCTCTTCGCGGGGCGAGCTACGAGCAGTACTTC.

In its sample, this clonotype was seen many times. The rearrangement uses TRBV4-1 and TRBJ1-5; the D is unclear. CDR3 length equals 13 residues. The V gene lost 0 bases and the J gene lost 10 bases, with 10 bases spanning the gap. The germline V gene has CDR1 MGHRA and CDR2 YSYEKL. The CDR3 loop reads CASSQDWAGPQHF. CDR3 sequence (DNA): TGCGCCAGCAGCCAAGATTGGGCGGGACCCCAGCATTTT.

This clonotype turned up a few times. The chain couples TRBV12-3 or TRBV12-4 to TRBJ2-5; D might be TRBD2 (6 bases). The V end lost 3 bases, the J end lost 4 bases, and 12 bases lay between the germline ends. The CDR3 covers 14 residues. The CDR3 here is CASSFGAGSETQYF. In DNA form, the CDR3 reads TGTGCCAGCAGTTTCGGGGCGGGATCAGAGACCCAGTACTTC.

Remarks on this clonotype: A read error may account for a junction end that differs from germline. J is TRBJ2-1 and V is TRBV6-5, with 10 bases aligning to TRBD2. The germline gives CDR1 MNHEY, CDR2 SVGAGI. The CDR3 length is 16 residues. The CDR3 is CTSSYSLAGGNNEQFF. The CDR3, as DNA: TGTACCAGCAGTTACTCTTTAGCGGGAGGTAATAATGAGCAGTTCTTC.

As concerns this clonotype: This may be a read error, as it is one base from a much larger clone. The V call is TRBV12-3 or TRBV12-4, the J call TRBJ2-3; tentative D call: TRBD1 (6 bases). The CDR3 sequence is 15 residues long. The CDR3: CASSVEARGTDAQYF. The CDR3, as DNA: TGTGCCAGCAGCGTAGAGGCCAGGGGCACAGATGCGCAGTATTTT.

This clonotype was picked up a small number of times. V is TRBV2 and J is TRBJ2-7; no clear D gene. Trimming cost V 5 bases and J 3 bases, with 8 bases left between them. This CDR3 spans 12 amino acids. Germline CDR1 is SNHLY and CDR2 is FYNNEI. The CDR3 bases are TGTGCCAGCAGTTATGCAAACTACGAGCAGTACTTC. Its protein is CASSYANYEQYF.

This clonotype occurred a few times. The CDR3 region has the DNA TGTGCCAGCAGCCAATGGGGTCAAGAGACCCAGTACTTC. Protein sequence: CASSQWGQETQYF. J is TRBJ2-5 and V is TRBV27; D not certain. The V gene's germline CDR1 is MNHEY and CDR2 SMNVEV (reference sequence). Trimming cost V 6 bases and J 2 bases, with 10 bases left between them. CDR3 length: 13 amino acids.

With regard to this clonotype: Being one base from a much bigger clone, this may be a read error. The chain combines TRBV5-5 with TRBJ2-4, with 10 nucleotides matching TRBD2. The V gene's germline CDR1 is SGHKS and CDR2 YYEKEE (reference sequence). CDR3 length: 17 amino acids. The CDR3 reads CASSFSGTSAAKNIRYF. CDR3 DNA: TGTGCCAGCAGCTTCTCCGGGACTAGCGCGGCCAAAAACATTCGGTACTTC.

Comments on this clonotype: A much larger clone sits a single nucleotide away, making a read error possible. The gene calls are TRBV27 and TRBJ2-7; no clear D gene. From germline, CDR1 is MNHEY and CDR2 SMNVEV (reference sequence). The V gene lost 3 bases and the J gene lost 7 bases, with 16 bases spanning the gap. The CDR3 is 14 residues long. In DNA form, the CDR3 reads TGTGCCAGCAGTTTGGGATACTCCTACAATGAGCAGTACTTC. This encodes CASSLGYSYNEQYF.

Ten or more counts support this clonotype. CDR3 loop: CASSPRLSSYNEQFF. CDR3 coding DNA: TGTGCCAGCAGTCCCCGATTGTCGTCCTACAATGAGCAGTTCTTC. V gene TRBV27 combines with J gene TRBJ2-1; unclear D gene. CDR3 length: 15 residues. V was cut by 5 bases and J by 1 base, with 12 bases left in between. Germline lookup yields CDR1 MNHEY and CDR2 SMNVEV (reference sequence).

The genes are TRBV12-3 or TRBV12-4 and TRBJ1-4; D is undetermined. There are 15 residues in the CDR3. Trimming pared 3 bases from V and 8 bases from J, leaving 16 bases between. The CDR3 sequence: CASSFVRGIEEKLFF. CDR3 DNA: TGTGCCAGCAGTTTCGTTCGAGGGATAGAGGAAAAACTGTTTTTT.

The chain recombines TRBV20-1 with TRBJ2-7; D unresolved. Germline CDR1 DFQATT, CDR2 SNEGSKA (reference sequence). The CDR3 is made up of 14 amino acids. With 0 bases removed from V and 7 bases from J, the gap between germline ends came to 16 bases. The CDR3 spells CSARDGGSYNEQYF. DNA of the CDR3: TGCAGTGCTAGAGATGGCGGCTCCTACAATGAGCAGTACTTC.

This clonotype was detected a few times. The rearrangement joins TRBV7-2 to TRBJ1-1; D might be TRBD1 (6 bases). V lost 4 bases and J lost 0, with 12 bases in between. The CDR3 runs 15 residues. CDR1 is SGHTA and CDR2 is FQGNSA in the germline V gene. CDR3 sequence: CASSSPGDMNTEAFF. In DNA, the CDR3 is TGTGCCAGCAGCTCTCCAGGGGACATGAACACTGAAGCTTTCTTT.

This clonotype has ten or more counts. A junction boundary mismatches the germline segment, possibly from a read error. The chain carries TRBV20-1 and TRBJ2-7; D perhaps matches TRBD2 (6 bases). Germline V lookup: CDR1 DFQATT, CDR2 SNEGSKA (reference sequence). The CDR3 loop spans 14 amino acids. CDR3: CSAVGTPHSHEQYF. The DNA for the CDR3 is TGCAGTGCCGTTGGGACTCCTCACTCCCACGAGCAGTACTTC.